These T cell receptor beta chains were read from a single sample in a study of T-cell reconstitution after alpha-beta-depleted transplantation in children. TCRdb called the PCR reads again in MiXCR, with one record for every CDR3 protein. The sample has 500,000 or so distinct CDR3 sequences; around 10% are singletons. The sequencing here drew on PBMCs, mostly from graft donor cells, taken 180 days after TCRalphabeta/CD19-depleted stem cell transplant. Receptor source: a female patient aged 2 to 10 who had a stem cell transplant for aplastic anemia, so the T cells may come from the graft donor. The CDR3 runs from the conserved cysteine through the conserved F or W. The D gene is left open where the match is weak. Clone size is shown for a subset of rows, as once, few, many or a class of expanded clone.

>TRBJ2-1|many|TRBV7-2|TRBD2
TGTGCCAGCAGCAAGGGGTTTAGCGGGGTTGAGCAGTTCTTC
CASSKGFSGVEQFF
>TRBJ1-2|NA|TRBV12-3/TRBV12-4|TRBD1
TGTGCCAGCAGTTTACGACAGGGGGCTTTATACACCTTC
CASSLRQGALYTF
>TRBJ2-2|NA|TRBV19|NA
TGTGCCAGTAGCCCCGGCAGGTTTAACACCGGGGAGCTGTTTTTT
CASSPGRFNTGELFF
>TRBJ2-3|few|TRBV3-1|NA
TGTGCCAGCAGCCTAACCTTGCGACCGATGAGAAGCACAGATACGCAGTATTTT
CASSLTLRPMRSTDTQYF
>TRBJ2-1|NA|TRBV12-3/TRBV12-4|TRBD2
TGTGCCAGCAGTTTAGATAGCGGGATGGGCGGCAATGAGCAGTTCTTC
CASSLDSGMGGNEQFF
>TRBJ2-1|NA|TRBV15|TRBD2
TGTGCCACCAGGATATTGAGACCCGGGACTAGCGGGAATGAGCAGTTCTTC
CATRILRPGTSGNEQFF
>TRBJ2-2|few|TRBV5-1|TRBD2
TGCGCCAGCAGCTTGGCCTCTGCGGGAGGGATCGGGACCGGGGAGCTGTTTTTT
CASSLASAGGIGTGELFF
>TRBJ1-5|few|TRBV29-1|NA
TGCAGCGTTGGACAGTTAAATCAGCCCCAGCATTTT
CSVGQLNQPQHF
>TRBJ2-1|NA|TRBV10-3|TRBD1
TGTGCCATCAGAGTGGTACAGGGGAAGGGGTTCCGGGATGAGCAGTTCTTC
CAIRVVQGKGFRDEQFF
>TRBJ1-3|few|TRBV28|TRBD1
TGTGCCAGCAGTTTCATCTCGACAGGGGTTGGAAACACCATATATTTT
CASSFISTGVGNTIYF
>TRBJ2-1|NA|TRBV9|NA
TGTGCCAGCAGCGTACGGGACCTCCAAAACAATGAGCAGTTCTTC
CASSVRDLQNNEQFF
>TRBJ2-7|few|TRBV7-9|NA
TGTGCCAGCAGCTTAGTGGGACGGCCCTCCTACGAGCAGTACTTC
CASSLVGRPSYEQYF
>TRBJ2-2|few|TRBV4-1|NA
TGCGCCAGCAGCCTCGGTGGTGGTTTTGTCGGGGAGCTGTTTTTT
CASSLGGGFVGELFF
>TRBJ2-7|NA|TRBV13|TRBD1
TGTGCCAGCAGCTTAGGACCCGGGACAGGGGCCCACGAGCAGTACTTC
CASSLGPGTGAHEQYF
>TRBJ2-2|NA|TRBV10-3|NA
TGTGCCATCAGTGGGCTACCAGCCGCCGGGGAGCTGTTTTTT
CAISGLPAAGELFF
>TRBJ2-7|once|TRBV5-1|TRBD1
TGCGCCAGCAGCTTGGCTACCGGACAGGGGGCCTACGAGCAGTACTTC
CASSLATGQGAYEQYF
>TRBJ1-5|few|TRBV4-3|TRBD1
TGCGCCAGCAGCCACAGAAACAGGGGAGATAATCAGCCCCAGCATTTT
CASSHRNRGDNQPQHF
>TRBJ2-7|NA|TRBV18|NA
TGTGCCAGCTCACCACTAAAGTCCGACGAGCAGTACTTC
CASSPLKSDEQYF
>TRBJ2-1|many|TRBV10-1|NA
TGCGCCAGCAGTGAGTCGATCGGGTCCTACAATGAGCAGTTCTTC
CASSESIGSYNEQFF
>TRBJ2-2|NA|TRBV6-1|TRBD1
TGTGCCAGCGATGACAGGGAGTACACCGGGGAGCTGTTTTTT
CASDDREYTGELFF
>TRBJ1-2|few|TRBV29-1|NA
TGCAGCGTTGTTCGGCAGAACCTATATGGCTACACCTTC
CSVVRQNLYGYTF
>TRBJ1-2|NA|TRBV25-1|NA
TGTGCCAGCAAACAGGGAGCTAACTATGGCTACACCTTC
CASKQGANYGYTF
>TRBJ1-5|many|TRBV6-2/TRBV6-3|NA
TGTGCCAGCAGCCCTAGCGGGGGCAATCAGCCCCAGCATTTT
CASSPSGGNQPQHF
>TRBJ2-7|NA|TRBV7-9|NA
TGTGCCAGCAGCTTTAGGGCGGCCTCCTACGAGCAGTACTTC
CASSFRAASYEQYF
>TRBJ2-5|few|TRBV20-1|TRBD2
TGCAGTGCTCTCGGGACTAGCGGGAGTCAGGAGACCCAGTACTTC
CSALGTSGSQETQYF
>TRBJ1-3|few|TRBV4-2|NA
TGTGCCAGCAGCCAAGAACCGCCAGGCCACTCTGGAAACACCATATATTTT
CASSQEPPGHSGNTIYF
>TRBJ1-3|NA|TRBV20-1|NA
TGCAGTGCTAGACTCCGTGGAAACACCATATATTTT
CSARLRGNTIYF
>TRBJ2-1|few|TRBV19|TRBD1
TGTGCCAGTAGTACGACAGGGAAGAGGTTCAATGAGCAGTTCTTC
CASSTTGKRFNEQFF
>TRBJ2-3|few|TRBV20-1|TRBD2
TGCAGTGCTTCCCTCGGACTAGACCCTATTTTTCTCGATTTGGATACGCAGTATTTT
CSASLGLDPIFLDLDTQYF
>TRBJ2-1|NA|TRBV10-3|NA
TGTGCCATCAGTGATAAGGGGAACAATGAGCAGTTCTTC
CAISDKGNNEQFF
>TRBJ1-5|NA|TRBV7-2|NA
TGTGCCAGCAGCTTAGTCGGACAGCACAATCAGCCCCAGCATTTT
CASSLVGQHNQPQHF
>TRBJ2-3|many|TRBV20-1|NA
TGCAGTGCTGTATCCGGTTCCTCCATAGATACGCAGTATTTT
CSAVSGSSIDTQYF
>TRBJ2-3|NA|TRBV4-3|TRBD2
TGCGCCAGCAGCCAAGAGAATTGGACTAGCGGGAGGATGTATACGCAGTATTTT
CASSQENWTSGRMYTQYF
>TRBJ2-1|many|TRBV29-1|NA
TGCAGCGTTGAAAGACAGGATAGCTACAATGAGCAGTTCTTC
CSVERQDSYNEQFF
>TRBJ2-5|few|TRBV11-3|NA
TGTGCCAGCAGCTTAGTCGTAATCGAGACCCAGTACTTC
CASSLVVIETQYF
>TRBJ2-1|many|TRBV12-3/TRBV12-4|TRBD1
TGTGCCAGCAGTTTTCCAGGGGGCTCCTACAATGAGCAGTTCTTC
CASSFPGGSYNEQFF
>TRBJ1-2|few|TRBV29-1|NA
TGCAGCGTTGAACACGGGTACGGCTACACCTTC
CSVEHGYGYTF
>TRBJ1-1|few|TRBV11-2|NA
TGTGCCAGCAGCTTAAGGAGATATACTGAAGCTTTCTTT
CASSLRRYTEAFF
>TRBJ2-1|NA|TRBV20-1|TRBD2
TGCAGTGCTAGTCGAGTAGCGGGAGTCTATGAGCAGTTCTTC
CSASRVAGVYEQFF
>TRBJ2-7|NA|TRBV27|TRBD2
TGTGCCAGCAGTTTCCTCCGGACTAGCGGGATTCACGAGCAGTACTTC
CASSFLRTSGIHEQYF
>TRBJ2-4|few|TRBV7-9|NA
TGTGCCAGCAGCTTAGTGGAAGCAGGGGTGGTGCAGTACTTC
CASSLVEAGVVQYF
>TRBJ1-5|NA|TRBV20-1|NA
TGCAGTGCTAGAAGGGGCGGCGCCCTGAGCAATCAGCCCCAGCATTTT
CSARRGGALSNQPQHF
>TRBJ2-7|NA|TRBV29-1|NA
TGCAGCGTTGACTACGAGCAGTACTTC
CSVDYEQYF
>TRBJ1-1|many|TRBV10-3|NA
TGTGCCATCTCGAAGGGCGGCAGTGAAGCTTTCTTT
CAISKGGSEAFF
>TRBJ2-7|many|TRBV5-8|NA
TGTGCCAGCAGCTTGGGAATAGGGTTAGCCTACGAGCAGTACTTC
CASSLGIGLAYEQYF
>TRBJ1-5|NA|TRBV7-2|NA
TGTGCCAGCAGCCCGACCAGGGTGGGCGGCAATCAGCCCCAGCATTTT
CASSPTRVGGNQPQHF
>TRBJ2-1|NA|TRBV4-3|TRBD2
TGCGCCAGCAGCCCAAGGGCGGGAGTGTCTCGTAATGAGCAGTTCTTC
CASSPRAGVSRNEQFF
>TRBJ2-5|NA|TRBV5-1|NA
TGCGCCAGCGCCCCGATTAGAGTCCAAGAGACCCAGTACTTC
CASAPIRVQETQYF
>TRBJ2-7|many|TRBV5-1|TRBD1
TGCGCCAGCAGCTTGTCGGGACAGACCTACGAGCAGTACTTC
CASSLSGQTYEQYF
>TRBJ1-1|NA|TRBV4-3|NA
TGCGCCAGCAGCCAAAGCAGCCAGAAAGCTTTCTTT
CASSQSSQKAFF
>TRBJ2-5|few|TRBV20-1|TRBD1
TGCAGTGCTAGACCCACAGGGGGCAGGGAGACCCAGTACTTC
CSARPTGGRETQYF
>TRBJ2-7|few|TRBV5-6|TRBD2
TGTGCCAGCAGCTTGGGACTAGCGGAGCTCTACGAGCAGTACTTC
CASSLGLAELYEQYF